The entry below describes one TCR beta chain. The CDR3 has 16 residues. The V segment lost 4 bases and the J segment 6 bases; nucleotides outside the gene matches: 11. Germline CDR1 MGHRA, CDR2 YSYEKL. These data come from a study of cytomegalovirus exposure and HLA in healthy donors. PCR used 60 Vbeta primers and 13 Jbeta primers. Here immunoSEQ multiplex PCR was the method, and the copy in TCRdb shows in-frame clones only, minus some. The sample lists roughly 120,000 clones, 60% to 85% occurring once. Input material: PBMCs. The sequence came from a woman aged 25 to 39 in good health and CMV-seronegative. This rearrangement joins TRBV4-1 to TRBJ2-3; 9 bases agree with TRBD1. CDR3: CASSRGTGRIIDTQYF. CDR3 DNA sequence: TGCGCCAGCAGCCGAGGGACAGGGCGAATTATCGATACGCAGTATTTT.